The rows below give T cell receptor beta chains drawn from one sample of a study of blood T cell repertoires in COVID-19. Sequencing was performed with immunoSEQ multiplex PCR; in TCRdb, only in-frame clones are kept and a portion is missing. The profile shows some 130,000 clones, 84% of them singletons. Sequencing input: peripheral blood. Every receptor here comes from a young woman who had recovered from COVID-19. CDR3s include the opening cysteine and the closing phenylalanine or tryptophan. A D gene is named only where the DNA matches it firmly. Clone size is not always given. Where it is, it says once, few, many or a class for expanded clones.

d_gene | abundance | j_gene | v_gene | CDR3nt | CDR3aa
TRBD2 | - | TRBJ2-3 | TRBV4-1 | TGCGCCAGCAGCCAGGGGGGTGCGGGAGAGGTTGGATATACGCAGTATTTT | CASSQGGAGEVGYTQYF
- | few | TRBJ2-7 | TRBV5-1 | TGCGCCAGCAGCGATTCCCTCACCGGCGAGCAGTACTTC | CASSDSLTGEQYF
- | - | TRBJ2-1 | TRBV11-2 | TGTGCCAGCAGCTTAGTTGGGGGGGGCGCTGATGAGCAGTTCTTC | CASSLVGGGADEQFF
TRBD2 | - | TRBJ2-1 | TRBV9 | TGTGCCAGCAGCGTAGCTAGCGGGAGGTCACATGAGCAGTTCTTC | CASSVASGRSHEQFF
- | - | TRBJ1-1 | TRBV7-8 | TGTGCCAGCAGCCGGGATGGGGCGGAAGCTTTCTTT | CASSRDGAEAFF
- | - | TRBJ2-1 | TRBV6-2/TRBV6-3 | TGTGCCAGCAGTTACGGCGGCGGGACTTACTACAATGAGCAGTTCTTC | CASSYGGGTYYNEQFF
TRBD1 | - | TRBJ1-6 | TRBV29-1 | TGCAGCTATTCTACCGGCGGGACAGGGAATTCACCCCTCCACTTT | CSYSTGGTGNSPLHF
TRBD1 | - | TRBJ1-3 | TRBV18 | TGTGCCAGCTCACCCGGGACAGGTTCCGACACCATATATTTT | CASSPGTGSDTIYF
TRBD2 | - | TRBJ2-2 | TRBV9 | TGTGCCAGCAGCGTCCTCGGGACTAGCGGGGGGGCGGGCACCGGGGAGCTGTTTTTT | CASSVLGTSGGAGTGELFF
- | - | TRBJ1-2 | TRBV28 | TGTGCCAGCAGTCCTCCGATTCAGGGAGGAGGCTACACCTTC | CASSPPIQGGGYTF
TRBD2 | - | TRBJ2-1 | TRBV29-1 | TGCAGCTCATCTAGCGGGGTGGGAGATGAGCAGTTCTTC | CSSSSGVGDEQFF
- | - | TRBJ1-1 | TRBV3-1/TRBV3-2 | TGTGCCAGCAGCCAATCTGGCGGCACTGAAGCTTTCTTT | CASSQSGGTEAFF
- | - | TRBJ2-7 | TRBV27 | TGTGCCAGCAGTTTAAACCACGGCAGGGTGTACGAGCAGTACTTC | CASSLNHGRVYEQYF
- | once | TRBJ2-3 | TRBV5-1 | TGCGCCAGCAGCTTGGAAACGGGCACAGATACGCAGTATTTT | CASSLETGTDTQYF
TRBD2 | - | TRBJ2-7 | TRBV19 | TGTGCCAGTAGTATTCGGGAGGGTCCCTACGAGCAGTACTTC | CASSIREGPYEQYF
TRBD2 | few | TRBJ2-7 | TRBV6-2/TRBV6-3 | TGTGCCAGCAGTTACTCAGCGGTTAGCGGGTCCGACGGGAGACACTTC | CASSYSAVSGSDGRHF
- | few | TRBJ2-5 | TRBV7-9 | TGTGCCAGCAGCTTAGCGGGCTCCCAATATAATAAAGAGACCCAGTACTTC | CASSLAGSQYNKETQYF
TRBD2 | - | TRBJ2-1 | TRBV7-2 | TGTGCCAGCAGCCCCTTAGCGGGGGGGTCCTACAATGAGCAGTTCTTC | CASSPLAGGSYNEQFF
- | - | TRBJ2-3 | TRBV7-9 | TGTGCCAGCAGCTCGCCGGGTAGCACAGATACGCAGTATTTT | CASSSPGSTDTQYF
- | few | TRBJ1-2 | TRBV10-2 | TGCGCCAGCACGTCACAGGGCGGAATCAGTGGCTACACCTTC | CASTSQGGISGYTF
- | - | TRBJ1-5 | TRBV7-9 | TGTGCCAGCAGCTTAGAGACAGGTTGGGGAACTTATAGCAATCAGCCCCAGCATTTT | CASSLETGWGTYSNQPQHF
- | - | TRBJ2-3 | TRBV12-3/TRBV12-4 | TGTGCCAGCAGTCCCCCGACTAGAGATACGCAGTATTTT | CASSPPTRDTQYF
- | - | TRBJ2-3 | TRBV7-2 | TGTGCCAGCAGCTTTTTGGCTACTAGCTCAGATACGCAGTATTTT | CASSFLATSSDTQYF